This T cell receptor (beta chain) stems from a study of blood T cell repertoires in COVID-19. Study information: Whether acute or convalescent, the COVID-19 samples came from the United States, Italy and Spain. Sources were T cells, B-cell-depleted T cells, or PBMCs; the material itself was cDNA or gDNA.

Here immunoSEQ multiplex PCR was the method, and the copy in TCRdb shows in-frame clones only, minus some. Of 250,000 to 400,000 clones listed, approximately 88% were seen once; the top ten hold roughly 1.7%. CDR3 length: 13 amino acids. V dropped 0 bases and J dropped 7 bases, with 8 bases sitting between them. Germline-derived CDR1 and CDR2 are SGDLS and YYNGEE. The chain joins TRBV9 to TRBJ2-1; D ambiguous. The receptor comes from a woman aged 25 to 39 with COVID-19, enrolled during active disease. The sample consisted of peripheral blood. CDR3 amino acids: CASSVAPGNEQFF. In DNA, the CDR3 is TGTGCCAGCAGCGTAGCTCCCGGGAATGAGCAGTTCTTC.